The 20 T cell receptor beta chains reported below all come from one sample, sequenced in a study of T cells in Graves' hyperthyroidism and ophthalmopathy. The TCR beta CDR3 regions underwent amplification using RNA transcripts as the source. An initial round of RT-PCR targeting the TCR CDR3 relied on the HTBI primer set. TCRdb re-analysed the multiplex PCR reads in MiXCR, keeping a single row per CDR3 protein. This table holds approximately 480,000 distinct CDR3 sequences, less than 25% found once. The sequencing input was blood. The receptor set was obtained from a young man with Graves' hyperthyroidism.

This clonotype was seen repeatedly, ten times or more. This chain links TRBV12-3 or TRBV12-4 with TRBJ2-7; a weak D match, TRBD1 (6 bases). There are 14 residues in the CDR3. V was trimmed by 5 bases and J by 3 bases, leaving 14 bases between them. This CDR3 reads CASSPTTGYYEQYF. Here the CDR3 DNA reads TGTGCCAGCAGTCCCACGACAGGATACTACGAGCAGTACTTC.

This clonotype was observed at least ten times. In DNA form, the CDR3 reads TGCAGTGCTGGCCACCGGGACAGCTCCTACAATGAGCAGTTCTTC. As protein: CSAGHRDSSYNEQFF. This chain uses TRBV20-1 with TRBJ2-1, with 7 positions matching TRBD1. After removal of 5 bases from V and 0 bases from J, the junction contained 7 bases not matched to a gene. The CDR3 runs 15 residues. Germline CDR1 is DFQATT and CDR2 is SNEGSKA (reference sequence).

This clonotype has only a few counts. In DNA, the CDR3 is TGTGCCAGCAGTGAATACGGAACGCCCTACGAGCAGTACTTC. Its protein product is CASSEYGTPYEQYF. The chain carries TRBV25-1 and TRBJ2-7, with unresolved D. Germline CDR1 reads MGHDK; CDR2 reads SYGVNS. This CDR3 contains 14 residues. The ends were cut back, 0 bases at V and 2 bases at J, with 8 bases in the middle.

This clonotype was counted ten times or more. The chain joins TRBV19 to TRBJ1-5; TRBD1 aligns across 8 bases. Germline lookup yields CDR1 LNHDA and CDR2 SQIVND (reference sequence). The ends lost 8 bases at V and 3 bases at J; junction bases unmatched: 18. This CDR3 is built from 18 residues. DNA of the CDR3: TGTGCCAGTCACAGGGGGGAGGGGCGGGTGGATAACAATCAGCCCCAGCATTTT. Translated, it gives CASHRGEGRVDNNQPQHF.

This clonotype showed up many times. J is TRBJ1-2 and V is TRBV28; no definite D call. The V end was cut by 6 bases, the J end by 4 bases, with 9 bases between. The CDR3 has 12 amino acids. Germline V CDR1 and CDR2: MDHEN, SYDVKM. As DNA, the CDR3 is TGTGCCAGCAGGTCCCAATCCTATGGCTACACCTTC. As protein: CASRSQSYGYTF.

This clonotype was seen a few times. The V and J genes are TRBV11-2 and TRBJ2-2, with D possibly being TRBD2 (5 bases). This CDR3 is built from 16 residues. Between the trimmed V and J ends, which lost 2 bases and 6 bases, there was a span of 16 bases. Germline CDR1 SGHAT, CDR2 FQNNGV. The CDR3 nucleotides are TGTGCCAGCAGCTTAACTAGGAGGACTGGCCCCGGGGAGCTGTTTTTT. The encoded protein is CASSLTRRTGPGELFF.

This clonotype was seen a handful of times. The chain combines TRBV20-1 with TRBJ1-2; 10 bases match TRBD1. The junction had 6 bases not matched to a gene; V was cut back by 4 bases and J by 4 bases. Germline loops: CDR1 DFQATT, CDR2 SNEGSKA (reference sequence). This CDR3 contains 14 residues. The CDR3 loop reads CSAMGQGLGYGYTF. Here the CDR3 DNA reads TGCAGTGCTATGGGACAGGGGCTTGGCTATGGCTACACCTTC.

The chain joins TRBV7-2 to TRBJ1-1; D gene unclear. Germline CDR1 SGHTA, CDR2 FQGNSA. The CDR3 runs 15 residues. V dropped 2 bases and J dropped 1 base, with 11 bases sitting between them. Written as DNA, the CDR3 is TGTGCCAGCAGCTTACATAGCGGACGGAACACTGAAGCTTTCTTT. Amino acid sequence: CASSLHSGRNTEAFF.

This clonotype was counted at least ten times. This chain joins TRBV27 and TRBJ2-7; 7 bases are a match to TRBD1. V gave up 8 bases and J gave up 2 bases; unmatched junction bases: 6. Germline V gene data show CDR1 as MNHEY and CDR2 as SMNVEV (reference sequence). CDR3 length: 13 amino acids. DNA for the CDR3: TGTGCCAGCTCAAGGGGGCAGACCTACGAGCAGTACTTC. Translating it yields CASSRGQTYEQYF.

This clonotype was recorded many times. V and J are TRBV7-2 and TRBJ1-5; tentative D call: TRBD1 (6 bases). CDR3 length: 14 residues. V was cut by 5 bases and J by 11 bases, with 19 bases left in between. From germline, CDR1 is SGHTA and CDR2 FQGNSA. CDR3 protein: CASSEGTGEGAQHF. CDR3 DNA sequence: TGTGCCAGCAGCGAAGGGACGGGCGAGGGGGCCCAGCATTTT.

This clonotype was seen at least ten times. This rearrangement joins TRBV13 to TRBJ1-1; no firm D call. The CDR3 totals 13 residues. CDR1 and CDR2 from the germline V gene are PRHDT and FYEKMQ (reference sequence). V lost 5 bases and J 1 base, leaving 8 bases between the germline ends. In DNA, the CDR3 is TGTGCCAGCAGCGACTCACCGAACACTGAAGCTTTCTTT. As protein: CASSDSPNTEAFF.

In this sample, this clonotype turned up many times. The chain carries TRBV28 and TRBJ1-1; D is unresolved. The length of the CDR3 is 11 residues. Germline CDR1 MDHEN, CDR2 SYDVKM. The V end lost 5 bases, the J end lost 7 bases, and 8 bases lay between the germline ends. CDR3 sequence reads: CASSIYIEAFF. CDR3 DNA sequence: TGTGCCAGCAGTATATATATTGAAGCTTTCTTT.

This clonotype was observed a single time. One end of the junction does not line up with germline, which may come from a read error. V is TRBV29-1 and J is TRBJ1-1; 9 positions match TRBD1. CDR1 and CDR2 (germline): SQVTM, ANQGSEA. The CDR3 covers 13 residues. The DNA of the CDR3 is TGCAGCGTTCTAAAGGACAGGGGAACTGGAGCTTTCTTT. Translation: CSVLKDRGTGAFF.

Ten or more counts support this clonotype. The chain carries TRBV19 and TRBJ1-2; no clear D gene. Germline V gives CDR1 LNHDA, CDR2 SQIVND (reference sequence). CDR3 length equals 13 residues. V was clipped by 7 bases and J by 4 bases, with 13 bases between them. CDR3 region: CASTRGWSYGYTF. CDR3 sequence (DNA): TGTGCCAGTACCCGAGGGTGGTCCTATGGCTACACCTTC.

This clonotype occurred many times. J is TRBJ1-2 and V is TRBV12-3 or TRBV12-4; maybe TRBD1 (5 bases). V dropped 6 bases and J dropped 8 bases, with 19 bases sitting between them. CDR3 length equals 14 residues. DNA for the CDR3: TGTGCCAGCAGCCCCGTTGGGCAGGGACGCGGCTACACCTTC. Translated, it gives CASSPVGQGRGYTF.

The CDR3, as DNA: TGTGCCAGCAGTTATGCCCTTGGGACGCCTAGGAGCTCCTACGAGCAGTACTTC. It translates to CASSYALGTPRSSYEQYF. The rearrangement uses TRBV6-2 or TRBV6-3 and TRBJ2-7; the D call may be TRBD1 or TRBD2 (5 bases each). Germline CDR1 is MNHEY and CDR2 is SVGEGT. V was pared by 3 bases and J by 0 bases, with 21 bases between. The CDR3 runs 18 residues.

This clonotype appeared many times. This chain uses TRBV6-1 with TRBJ2-2; possibly TRBD1 for D (6 bases). The CDR3 length is 18 residues. The V gene's germline CDR1 is MNHNS and CDR2 SASEGT. V was pared by 1 base and J by 4 bases, with 19 bases between. The CDR3 bases are TGTGCCAGCAGTGAAGACGGCCTGGGGGCGCGAGGCACCGGGGAGCTGTTTTTT. Its protein product is CASSEDGLGARGTGELFF.

There are many counts of this clonotype. The genes are TRBV6-5 and TRBJ2-5, with 7 bases identical to TRBD1. The V and J ends lost 6 bases and 0 bases, in that order; junction bases with no gene match: 4. CDR1 and CDR2 (germline): MNHEY, SVGAGI. The CDR3 length is 14 residues. CDR3 DNA sequence: TGTGCCAGCAGCCCACAGGGGTACCAAGAGACCCAGTACTTC. Translating it yields CASSPQGYQETQYF.

This clonotype was observed many times. In DNA, the CDR3 is TGTGCCAGCAGTTACTCTTGGGAACAGCATTTT. This translates into CASSYSWEQHF. This chain uses TRBV6-5 with TRBJ1-5; D unclear. The CDR3 has 11 residues. CDR1 is MNHEY and CDR2 is SVGAGI in the germline V gene. Trimming took 0 bases from V and 13 from J, leaving 7 bases between them.

The rearrangement uses TRBV24-1 and TRBJ2-3; D might be TRBD1 (6 bases). From germline, CDR1 is KGHDR and CDR2 SFDVKD. V was clipped by 5 bases and J by 4 bases, with 12 bases between them. CDR3 length: 14 residues. The DNA of the CDR3 is TGTGCCACCAGTGCGGGCAGGGGTTCAGATACGCAGTATTTT. Its protein is CATSAGRGSDTQYF.